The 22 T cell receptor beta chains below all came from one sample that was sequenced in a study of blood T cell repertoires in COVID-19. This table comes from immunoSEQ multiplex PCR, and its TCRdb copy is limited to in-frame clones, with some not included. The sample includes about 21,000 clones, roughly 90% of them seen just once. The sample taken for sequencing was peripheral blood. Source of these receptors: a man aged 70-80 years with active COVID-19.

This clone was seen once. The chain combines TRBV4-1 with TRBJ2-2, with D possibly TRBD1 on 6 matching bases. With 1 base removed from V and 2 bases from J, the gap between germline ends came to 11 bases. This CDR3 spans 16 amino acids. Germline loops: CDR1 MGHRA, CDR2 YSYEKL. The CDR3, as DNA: TGCGCCAGCAGCCAAGTGGCCAGGGGAAACACCGGGGAGCTGTTTTTT. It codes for CASSQVARGNTGELFF.

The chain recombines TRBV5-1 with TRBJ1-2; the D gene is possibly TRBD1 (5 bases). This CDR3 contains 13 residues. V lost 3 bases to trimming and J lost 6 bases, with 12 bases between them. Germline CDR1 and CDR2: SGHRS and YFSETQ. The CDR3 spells CASSYRGENGYTF. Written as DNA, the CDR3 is TGCGCCAGCAGCTATCGGGGGGAAAATGGCTACACCTTC.

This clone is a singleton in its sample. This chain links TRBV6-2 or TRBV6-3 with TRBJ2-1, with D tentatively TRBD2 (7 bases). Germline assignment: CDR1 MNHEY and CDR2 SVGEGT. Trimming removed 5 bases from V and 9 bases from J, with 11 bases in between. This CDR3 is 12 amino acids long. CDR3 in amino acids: CASSQGGGEQFF. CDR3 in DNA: TGTGCCAGCAGTCAAGGGGGGGGTGAGCAGTTCTTC.

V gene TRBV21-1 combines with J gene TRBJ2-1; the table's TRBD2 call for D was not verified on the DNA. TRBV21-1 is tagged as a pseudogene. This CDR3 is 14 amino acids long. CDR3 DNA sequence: TGTGCCAGCAGCAACCACCTACTAGACGGTGAGCAGTTCTTC. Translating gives CASSNHLLDGEQFF.

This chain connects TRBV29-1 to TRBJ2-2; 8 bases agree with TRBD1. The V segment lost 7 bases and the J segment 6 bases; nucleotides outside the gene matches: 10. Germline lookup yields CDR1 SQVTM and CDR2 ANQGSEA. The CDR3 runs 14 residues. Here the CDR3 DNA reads TGCAGCGGACGTAGGACAGGGAGTTCCGGGGAGCTGTTTTTT. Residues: CSGRRTGSSGELFF.

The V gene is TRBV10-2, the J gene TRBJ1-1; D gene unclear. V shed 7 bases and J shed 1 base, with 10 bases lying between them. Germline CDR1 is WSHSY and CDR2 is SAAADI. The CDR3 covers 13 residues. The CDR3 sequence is CASTVEKNTEAFF. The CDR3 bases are TGCGCCAGCACGGTGGAGAAGAACACTGAAGCTTTCTTT.

The CDR3, as DNA: TGTGCCTGGGGGAGAGGGACAGGGGTCGAGCAGTACTTC. It translates to CAWGRGTGVEQYF. The chain is built from TRBV30 and TRBJ2-7; TRBD1 matches 10 bases. CDR1 is GTSNPN, CDR2 SVGIG, per germline (reference sequence). This CDR3 has 13 residues. V shed 5 bases, J shed 6 bases, and the junction held 7 bases outside the gene matches. Complete variable domain (other parts from reference TRBV30 and TRBJ2-7): SQTIHQWPATLVQPVGSPLSLECTVEGTSNPNLYWYRQAAGRGLQLLFYSVGIGQISSEVPQNLSASRPQDRQFILSSKKLLLSDSGFYLCAWGRGTGVEQYFGPGTRLTVT.

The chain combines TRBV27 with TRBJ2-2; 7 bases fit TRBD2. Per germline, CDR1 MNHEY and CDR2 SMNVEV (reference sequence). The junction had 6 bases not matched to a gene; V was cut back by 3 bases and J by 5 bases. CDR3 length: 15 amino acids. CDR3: CASSLWQGGTGELFF. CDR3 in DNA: TGTGCCAGCAGTTTGTGGCAGGGAGGGACCGGGGAGCTGTTTTTT.

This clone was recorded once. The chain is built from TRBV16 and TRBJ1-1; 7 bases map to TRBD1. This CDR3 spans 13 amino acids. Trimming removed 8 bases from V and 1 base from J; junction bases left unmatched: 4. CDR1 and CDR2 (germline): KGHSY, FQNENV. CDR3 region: CASLWTGNTEAFF. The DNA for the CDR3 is TGTGCCAGCCTATGGACAGGGAACACTGAAGCTTTCTTT.

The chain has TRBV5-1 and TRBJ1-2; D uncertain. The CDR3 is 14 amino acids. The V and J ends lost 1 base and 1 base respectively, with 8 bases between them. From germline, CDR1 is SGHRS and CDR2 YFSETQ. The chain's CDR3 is CASSLTAGNYGYTF. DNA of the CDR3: TGCGCCAGCAGCTTGACTGCGGGTAACTATGGCTACACCTTC.

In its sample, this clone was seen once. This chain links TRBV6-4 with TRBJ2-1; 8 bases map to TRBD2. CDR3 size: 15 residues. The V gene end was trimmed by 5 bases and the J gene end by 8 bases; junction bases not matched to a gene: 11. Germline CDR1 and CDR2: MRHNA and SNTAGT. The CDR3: CASSRESGSTDEQFF. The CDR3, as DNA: TGTGCCAGCAGTCGGGAGAGCGGGAGCACGGATGAGCAGTTCTTC.

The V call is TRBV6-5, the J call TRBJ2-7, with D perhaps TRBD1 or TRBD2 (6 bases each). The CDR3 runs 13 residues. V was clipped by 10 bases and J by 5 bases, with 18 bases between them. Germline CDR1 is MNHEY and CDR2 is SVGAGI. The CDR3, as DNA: TGTGCCACCAGACTAGGGGGATTTGACGAGCAGTACTTC. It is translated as CATRLGGFDEQYF.

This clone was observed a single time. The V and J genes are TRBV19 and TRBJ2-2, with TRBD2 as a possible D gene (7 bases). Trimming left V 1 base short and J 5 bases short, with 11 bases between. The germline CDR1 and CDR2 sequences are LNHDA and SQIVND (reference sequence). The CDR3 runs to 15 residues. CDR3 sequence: CASSIVRGATGELFF. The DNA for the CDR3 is TGTGCCAGTAGTATAGTTCGGGGGGCGACCGGGGAGCTGTTTTTT.

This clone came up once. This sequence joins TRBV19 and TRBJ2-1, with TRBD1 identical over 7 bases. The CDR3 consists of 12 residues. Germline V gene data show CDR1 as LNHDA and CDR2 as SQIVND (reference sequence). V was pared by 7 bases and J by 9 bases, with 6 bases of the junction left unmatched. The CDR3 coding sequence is TGTGCCAGTACAACAGGGGCGGCTGAGCAGTTCTTC. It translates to CASTTGAAEQFF.

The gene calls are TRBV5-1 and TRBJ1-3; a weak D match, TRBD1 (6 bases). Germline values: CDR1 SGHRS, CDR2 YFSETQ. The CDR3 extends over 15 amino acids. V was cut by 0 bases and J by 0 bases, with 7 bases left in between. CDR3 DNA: TGCGCCAGCAGCTTGGACAGGGACTCTGGAAACACCATATATTTT. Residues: CASSLDRDSGNTIYF.

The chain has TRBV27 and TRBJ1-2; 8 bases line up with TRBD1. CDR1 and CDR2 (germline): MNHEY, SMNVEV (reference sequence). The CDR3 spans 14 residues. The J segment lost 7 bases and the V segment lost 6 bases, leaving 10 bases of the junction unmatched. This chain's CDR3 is CASSHLTGETGYTF. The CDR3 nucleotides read TGTGCCAGCAGCCATCTGACAGGGGAAACTGGCTACACCTTC.

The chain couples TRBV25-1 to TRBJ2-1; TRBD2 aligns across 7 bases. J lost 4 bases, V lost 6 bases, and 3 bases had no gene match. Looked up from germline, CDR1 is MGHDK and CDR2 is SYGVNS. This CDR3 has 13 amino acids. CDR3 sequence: CASRPSGYNEQFF. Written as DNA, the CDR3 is TGTGCCAGCAGACCTAGCGGATACAATGAGCAGTTCTTC.

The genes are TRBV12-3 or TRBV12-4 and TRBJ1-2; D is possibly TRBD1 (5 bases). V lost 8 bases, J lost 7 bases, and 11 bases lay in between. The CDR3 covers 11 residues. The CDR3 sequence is CASAFRGGYTF. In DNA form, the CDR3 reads TGTGCCAGCGCCTTTAGGGGTGGCTACACCTTC.

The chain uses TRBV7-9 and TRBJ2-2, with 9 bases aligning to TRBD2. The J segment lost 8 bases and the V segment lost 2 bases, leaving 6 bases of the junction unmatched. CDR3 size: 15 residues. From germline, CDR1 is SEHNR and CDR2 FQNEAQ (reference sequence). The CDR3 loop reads CASSLLGLAKGELFF. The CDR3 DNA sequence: TGTGCCAGCAGCTTATTAGGACTAGCGAAGGGGGAGCTGTTTTTT.

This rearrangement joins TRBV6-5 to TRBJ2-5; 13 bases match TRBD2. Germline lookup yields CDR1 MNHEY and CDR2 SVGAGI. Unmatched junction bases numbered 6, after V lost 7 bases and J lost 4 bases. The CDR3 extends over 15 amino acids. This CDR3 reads CASTQGLAGVETQYF. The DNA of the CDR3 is TGTGCCAGCACTCAAGGACTAGCGGGAGTAGAGACCCAGTACTTC.

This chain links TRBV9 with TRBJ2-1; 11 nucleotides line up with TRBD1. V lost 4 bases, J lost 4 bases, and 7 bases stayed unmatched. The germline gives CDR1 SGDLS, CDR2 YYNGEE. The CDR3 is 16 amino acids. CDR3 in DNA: TGTGCCAGCAGCTCCAGTGGGACAGGGGGATACAATGAGCAGTTCTTC. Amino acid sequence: CASSSSGTGGYNEQFF.

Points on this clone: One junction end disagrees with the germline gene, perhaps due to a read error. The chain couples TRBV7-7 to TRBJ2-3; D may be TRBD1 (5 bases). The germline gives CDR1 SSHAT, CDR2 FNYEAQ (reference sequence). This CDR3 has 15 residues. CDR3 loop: CASSLAPGRQDTQYF. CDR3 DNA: TGTGCTAGCAGCTTAGCCCCAGGGCGGCAAGATACGCAGTATTTT.